This entry lists 12 T cell receptor beta chains sequenced from one sample in a study of shared clonotypes between healthy human individuals. Generated by immunoSEQ multiplex PCR, the TCRdb table keeps only in-frame clones and is missing some. The data contain 2 million to 2.5 million clones, more than 80% of them singletons. The sequenced sample was naive CD4+ T cells from PBMCs. Described subset: CD45RA+ positively selected. Receptor source: a man aged 18 to 29 in good health. Some clones in this sample may be carry-over from other donors' samples.

The rearrangement joins TRBV2 to TRBJ1-4; possibly TRBD1 for D (5 bases). The CDR3 covers 12 residues. Trimming pared 3 bases from V and 7 bases from J, leaving 6 bases between. Germline assignment: CDR1 SNHLY and CDR2 FYNNEI. This CDR3 reads CASSDRVEKLFF. CDR3 DNA: TGTGCCAGCAGTGACAGGGTTGAAAAACTGTTTTTT.

As for this clone: This sample includes further DNA sequences coding for the same CDR3. V and J are TRBV28 and TRBJ1-5; D call uncertain. V lost 6 bases and J lost 5, with 5 bases in between. Looked up from germline, CDR1 is MDHEN and CDR2 is SYDVKM. The CDR3 length is 11 residues. CDR3 loop: CASRSDQPQHF. The CDR3, as DNA: TGTGCCAGCAGGTCGGATCAGCCCCAGCATTTT.

The chain employs TRBV30 and TRBJ1-5; 10 bases agree with TRBD1. Germline trimming cut 2 bases from V and 9 bases from J; bases unmatched to any gene: 4. The length of the CDR3 is 13 residues. CDR1 GTSNPN and CDR2 SVGIG come from the germline V gene (reference sequence). The CDR3 here is CAWSRDRGSPQHF. For the CDR3, the DNA is TGTGCCTGGAGTCGGGACAGGGGATCGCCCCAGCATTTT.

J is TRBJ2-1 and V is TRBV7-7, with TRBD2 matching over 8 bases. The junction had 13 bases not matched to a gene; V was cut back by 5 bases and J by 7 bases. The germline V gene has CDR1 SSHAT and CDR2 FNYEAQ (reference sequence). CDR3 size: 16 residues. Here the CDR3 reads CASSRFLAGSVNEQFF. CDR3 coding DNA: TGTGCCAGCAGCCGATTTTTAGCGGGATCGGTAAATGAGCAGTTCTTC.

This chain connects TRBV11-2 to TRBJ2-1, with D possibly TRBD1 on 5 matching bases. The V and J ends lost 5 bases and 8 bases respectively, with 13 bases between them. Germline values: CDR1 SGHAT, CDR2 FQNNGV. CDR3 length equals 13 residues. The DNA for the CDR3 is TGTGCCAGCAGCCTCGACGTAGGGGATGAGCAGTTCTTC. Encoded protein: CASSLDVGDEQFF.

The V and J genes are TRBV27 and TRBJ2-7; 9 positions match TRBD2. The CDR3 spans 19 residues. Germline V CDR1 and CDR2: MNHEY, SMNVEV (reference sequence). J was trimmed by 3 bases and V by 5 bases; bases with no gene match: 20. CDR3 coding DNA: TGTGCCAGCAGTCCCCGGACAGGTACTCTAGCGGGATCCTTCTACGAGCAGTACTTC. This codes for CASSPRTGTLAGSFYEQYF.

The genes are TRBV28 and TRBJ1-1; D not resolved. The CDR3 is 12 residues long. From germline, CDR1 is MDHEN and CDR2 SYDVKM. Trimming removed 5 bases at V and 11 bases at J, with 15 bases between. The CDR3 nucleotides are TGTGCCAGCAGTCTCAACGGTCAAGGGGCTTTCTTT. Amino acid sequence: CASSLNGQGAFF.

This clone has a handful of counts. V gene TRBV15 combines with J gene TRBJ2-7; 8 nucleotides line up with TRBD1. Germline lookup yields CDR1 LNHNV and CDR2 YYDKDF (reference sequence). The V and J ends lost 8 bases and 2 bases, in that order; junction bases with no gene match: 11. The CDR3 extends over 15 amino acids. CDR3 residues: CATRPGQGSTYEQYF. The CDR3 bases are TGTGCCACCCGACCAGGACAGGGTAGTACCTACGAGCAGTACTTC.

V usage is TRBV9 and J usage is TRBJ2-7; TRBD2 might be the D (6 bases). V lost 4 bases and J lost 1, with 21 bases in between. Germline lookup yields CDR1 SGDLS and CDR2 YYNGEE. The CDR3 is 17 amino acids. The CDR3 DNA reads as TGTGCCAGCAGCCCCCGGCTAGAGGGTGCGGGATCCTACGAGCAGTACTTC. Protein sequence: CASSPRLEGAGSYEQYF.

This rearrangement joins TRBV5-1 to TRBJ2-2, with D unclear. Germline V gene data show CDR1 as SGHRS and CDR2 as YFSETQ. V lost 1 base to trimming and J lost 3 bases, with 10 bases between them. The CDR3 consists of 15 residues. The CDR3 loop reads CASSLRSEDTGELFF. The DNA of the CDR3 is TGCGCCAGCAGCTTGAGGTCGGAAGACACCGGGGAGCTGTTTTTT.

The V call is TRBV6-6, the J call TRBJ2-1; TRBD2 aligns across 9 bases. After removal of 0 bases from V and 6 bases from J, the junction contained 3 bases not matched to a gene. The length of the CDR3 is 15 residues. CDR1 and CDR2 (germline): MNHNY, SVGAGI (reference sequence). The CDR3 DNA reads TGTGCCAGCAGTTACTCGGGACTAGCAAGCAATGAGCAGTTCTTC. Amino acid sequence: CASSYSGLASNEQFF.

V is TRBV7-3 and J is TRBJ2-1, with TRBD2 as a possible D gene (6 bases). V was shortened by 0 bases and J by 4 bases, with 10 bases between the two germline ends. The length of the CDR3 is 15 residues. Germline assignment: CDR1 SGHTA and CDR2 FQGTGA. CDR3 amino acids: CASSLTRETYNEQFF. The CDR3 DNA is TGTGCCAGCAGCTTAACCCGGGAGACGTACAATGAGCAGTTCTTC. The full variable domain, completed using reference TRBV7-3 and TRBJ2-1, is GAGVSQTPSNKVTEKGKYVELRCDPISGHTALYWYRQSLGQGPEFLIYFQGTGAADDSGLPNDRFFAVRPEGSVSTLKIQRTERGDSAVYLCASSLTRETYNEQFFGPGTRLTVL.